The clone carrying this T cell receptor beta chain was picked up one time. Its antigen is unidentified. A read error may produce the germline difference seen at one junction end. The data are from a study of tumor-infiltrating lymphocytes in primary liver carcinoma. About the study: The tumors, T1-T3 N0M0 lesions, were roughly 4 to 11 cm across.

Priming with a constant-region primer yielded TCR beta cDNA from 450 to 600 ng total RNA. Libraries covering TCR beta were generated through three nested multiplex PCR rounds (using a slightly modified ARM-PCR). Researchers ran the first two PCR rounds for ten to eleven cycles each with TRBV1-TRBV30 forward primers and a C-beta reverse primer. MiXCR, run by TCRdb on the multiplex PCR reads, gives a single entry per CDR3 protein. The sample shows 20,000 or so distinct CDR3 sequences, over 75% of them seen only once. Whole-study findings and limits: Top clones occupying all five tumor regions numbered only about 7-24%. The study found a significantly higher top-250-clone fraction in tumors than in blood (p = 0.039).

In germline, CDR1 is MNHEY, CDR2 SVGEGT. The CDR3 extends over 13 amino acids. Co-extraction of RNA and DNA was performed on about 20-32 mg of unsorted bulk tissue. This clonotype was obtained from a woman in her 30s with primary liver carcinoma and hepatitis B virus infection. This chain connects TRBV6-2 or TRBV6-3 to TRBJ1-5; possibly TRBD1 for D (5 bases). The sample comprised liver tumor tissue from sampling region 2. The subset here: tumor region T2, inferior pole. The CDR3 sequence: CACSYRGYQPQHF. Here the CDR3 DNA reads TGTGCCTGCAGTTACCGGGGCTATCAGCCCCAGCATTTT.